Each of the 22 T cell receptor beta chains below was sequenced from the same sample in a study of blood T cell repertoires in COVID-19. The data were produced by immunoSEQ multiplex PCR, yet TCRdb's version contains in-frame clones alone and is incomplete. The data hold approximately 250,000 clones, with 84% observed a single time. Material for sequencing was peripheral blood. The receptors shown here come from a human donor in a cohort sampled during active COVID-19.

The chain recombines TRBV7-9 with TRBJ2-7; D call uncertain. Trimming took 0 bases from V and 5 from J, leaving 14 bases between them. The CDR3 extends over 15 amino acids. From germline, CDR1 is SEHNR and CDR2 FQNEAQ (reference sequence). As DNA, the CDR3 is TGTGCCAGCAGCTTAGCGTTAACTCCCTCGGACGAGCAGTACTTC. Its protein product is CASSLALTPSDEQYF.

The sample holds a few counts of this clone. CDR3 sequence: CASSLYFLAGVNTEAFF. CDR3 nucleotide sequence: TGTGCCAGCAGTTTATATTTTTTGGCAGGCGTCAACACTGAAGCTTTCTTT. V gene TRBV28 combines with J gene TRBJ1-1; D unresolved. Trimming stripped 1 base from V and 2 bases from J, with 17 bases between. CDR1 is MDHEN, CDR2 SYDVKM, per germline. The CDR3 covers 17 residues. The variable domain in full, completed from reference TRBV28 and TRBJ1-1, reads DVKVTQSSRYLVKRTGEKVFLECVQDMDHENMFWYRQDPGLGLRLIYFSYDVKMKEKGDIPEGYSVSREKKERFSLILESASTNQTSMYLCASSLYFLAGVNTEAFFGQGTRLTVV.

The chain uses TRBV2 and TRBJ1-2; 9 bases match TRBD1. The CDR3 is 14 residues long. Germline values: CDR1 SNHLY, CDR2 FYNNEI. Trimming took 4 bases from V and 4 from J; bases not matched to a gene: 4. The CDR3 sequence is CASSGMGQGYGYTF. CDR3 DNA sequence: TGTGCCAGCAGTGGCATGGGACAGGGCTATGGCTACACCTTC.

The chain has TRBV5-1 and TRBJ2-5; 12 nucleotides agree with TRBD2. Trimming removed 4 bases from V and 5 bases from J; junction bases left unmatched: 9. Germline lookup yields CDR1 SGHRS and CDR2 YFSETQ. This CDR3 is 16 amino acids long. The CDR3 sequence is CASSLQGLAGSETQYF. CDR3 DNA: TGCGCCAGCAGCCTTCAGGGACTAGCGGGCTCGGAGACCCAGTACTTC.

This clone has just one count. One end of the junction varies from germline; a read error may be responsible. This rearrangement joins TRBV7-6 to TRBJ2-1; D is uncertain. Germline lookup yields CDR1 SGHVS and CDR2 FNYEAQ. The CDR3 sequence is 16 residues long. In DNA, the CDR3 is TGTGCCAGCACCTTAGGTAGCTCTAGCTCCTACAATGAGCAGTTCTTC. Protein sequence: CASTLGSSSSYNEQFF.

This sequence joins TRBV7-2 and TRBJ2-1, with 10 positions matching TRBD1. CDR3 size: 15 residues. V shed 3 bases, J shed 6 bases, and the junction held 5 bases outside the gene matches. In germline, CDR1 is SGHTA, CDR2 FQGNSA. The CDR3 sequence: CASSLFRTGGNEQFF. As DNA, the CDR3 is TGTGCCAGCAGCTTGTTTAGGACAGGGGGCAATGAGCAGTTCTTC.

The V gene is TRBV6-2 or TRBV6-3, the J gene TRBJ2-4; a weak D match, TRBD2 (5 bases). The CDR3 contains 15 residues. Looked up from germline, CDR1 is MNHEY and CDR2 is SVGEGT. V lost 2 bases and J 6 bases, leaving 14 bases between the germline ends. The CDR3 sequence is CASSYGGSHPNIQYF. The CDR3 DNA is TGTGCCAGCAGTTACGGAGGTAGCCATCCAAACATTCAGTACTTC.

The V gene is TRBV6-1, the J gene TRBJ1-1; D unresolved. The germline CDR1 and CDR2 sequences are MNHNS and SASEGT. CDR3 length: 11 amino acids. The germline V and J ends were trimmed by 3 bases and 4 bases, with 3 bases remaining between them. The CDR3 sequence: CASSEATEAFF. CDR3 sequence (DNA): TGTGCCAGCAGTGAGGCCACTGAAGCTTTCTTT.

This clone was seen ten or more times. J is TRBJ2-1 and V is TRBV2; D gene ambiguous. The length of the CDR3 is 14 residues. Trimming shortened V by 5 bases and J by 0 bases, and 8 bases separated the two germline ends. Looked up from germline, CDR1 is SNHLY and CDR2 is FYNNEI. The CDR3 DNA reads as TGTGCCAGCAGTATTAAGAGCTCCTACAATGAGCAGTTCTTC. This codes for CASSIKSSYNEQFF.

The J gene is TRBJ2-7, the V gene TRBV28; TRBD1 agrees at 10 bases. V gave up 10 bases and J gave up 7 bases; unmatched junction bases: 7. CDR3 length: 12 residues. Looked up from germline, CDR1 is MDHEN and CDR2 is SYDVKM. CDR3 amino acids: CATGTGAREQYF. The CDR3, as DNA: TGTGCCACCGGGACAGGGGCACGGGAGCAGTACTTC.

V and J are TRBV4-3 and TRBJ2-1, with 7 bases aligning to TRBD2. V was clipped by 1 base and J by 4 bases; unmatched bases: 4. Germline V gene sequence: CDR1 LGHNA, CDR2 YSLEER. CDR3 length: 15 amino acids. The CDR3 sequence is CASSQVASGYNEQFF. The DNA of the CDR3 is TGCGCCAGCAGCCAAGTGGCTAGCGGTTACAATGAGCAGTTCTTC.

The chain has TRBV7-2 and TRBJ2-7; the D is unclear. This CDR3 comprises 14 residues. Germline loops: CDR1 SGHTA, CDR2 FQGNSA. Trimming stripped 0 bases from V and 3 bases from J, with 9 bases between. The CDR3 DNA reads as TGTGCCAGCAGCTTAGCATCGGGTGTCTACGAGCAGTACTTC. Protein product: CASSLASGVYEQYF. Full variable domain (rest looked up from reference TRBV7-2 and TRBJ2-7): GAGVSQSPSNKVTEKGKDVELRCDPISGHTALYWYRQSLGQGLEFLIYFQGNSAPDKSGLPSDRFSAERTGGSVSTLTIQRTQQEDSAVYLCASSLASGVYEQYFGPGTRLTVT.

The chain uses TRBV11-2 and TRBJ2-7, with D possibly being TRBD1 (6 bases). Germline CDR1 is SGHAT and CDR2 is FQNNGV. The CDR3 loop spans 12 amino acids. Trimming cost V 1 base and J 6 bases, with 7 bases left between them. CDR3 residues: CASSLGGREQYF. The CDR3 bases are TGTGCCAGCAGCTTAGGGGGGCGCGAGCAGTACTTC.

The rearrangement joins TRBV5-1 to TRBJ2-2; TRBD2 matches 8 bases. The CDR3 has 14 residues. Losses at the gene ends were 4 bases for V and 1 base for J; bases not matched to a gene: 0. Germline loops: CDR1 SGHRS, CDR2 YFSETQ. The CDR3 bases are TGCGCCAGCAGCCTAGCGGGGAACACCGGGGAGCTGTTTTTT. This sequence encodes CASSLAGNTGELFF.

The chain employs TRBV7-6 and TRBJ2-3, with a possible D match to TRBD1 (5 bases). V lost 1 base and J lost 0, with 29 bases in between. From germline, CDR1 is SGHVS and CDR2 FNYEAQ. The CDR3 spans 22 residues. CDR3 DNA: TGTGCCAGCAGCTTAGTCGTTGGCGATCCCTTTTACAGGTTAACTAGCACAGATACGCAGTATTTT. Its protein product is CASSLVVGDPFYRLTSTDTQYF.

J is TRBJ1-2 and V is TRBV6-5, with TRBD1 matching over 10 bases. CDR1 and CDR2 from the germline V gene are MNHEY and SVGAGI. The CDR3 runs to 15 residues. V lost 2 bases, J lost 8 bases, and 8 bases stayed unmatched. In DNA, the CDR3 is TGTGCCAGCAGTTACCTCGGGACAGGGGAGGAGGGCTACACCTTC. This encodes CASSYLGTGEEGYTF.

The CDR3 DNA is TGTGCCAGCAGCTTGGCCACAGGGGGCTTCCACGAGCAGTACTTC. It is translated as CASSLATGGFHEQYF. The V and J genes are TRBV5-4 and TRBJ2-7; 9 nucleotides match TRBD1. Germline CDR1 SGHNT, CDR2 YYREEE (reference sequence). With 0 bases clipped from V and 5 bases from J, the junction kept 6 bases outside the gene matches. CDR3 size: 15 residues.

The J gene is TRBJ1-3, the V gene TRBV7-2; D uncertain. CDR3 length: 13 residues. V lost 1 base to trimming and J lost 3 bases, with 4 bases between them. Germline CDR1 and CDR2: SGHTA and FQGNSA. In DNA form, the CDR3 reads TGTGCCAGCAGCTTAGAACATGGAAACACCATATATTTT. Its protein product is CASSLEHGNTIYF.

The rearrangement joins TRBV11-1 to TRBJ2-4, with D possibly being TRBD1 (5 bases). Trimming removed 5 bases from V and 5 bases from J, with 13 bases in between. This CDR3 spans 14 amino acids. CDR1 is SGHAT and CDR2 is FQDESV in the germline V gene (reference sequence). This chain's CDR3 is CASSLTGGQNIQYF. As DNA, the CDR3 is TGTGCCAGCAGCCTAACAGGTGGCCAAAACATTCAGTACTTC.

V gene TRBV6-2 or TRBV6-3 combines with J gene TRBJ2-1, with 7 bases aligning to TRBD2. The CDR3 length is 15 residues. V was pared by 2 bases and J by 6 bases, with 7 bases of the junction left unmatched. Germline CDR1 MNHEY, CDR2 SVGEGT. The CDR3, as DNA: TGTGCCAGCAGTTACGGGGGGAGGGCCGGCAATGAGCAGTTCTTC. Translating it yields CASSYGGRAGNEQFF.

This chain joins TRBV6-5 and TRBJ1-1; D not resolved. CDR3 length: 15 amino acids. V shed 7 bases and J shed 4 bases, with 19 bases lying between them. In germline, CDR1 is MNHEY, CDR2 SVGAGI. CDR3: CASTSLILRGTEAFF. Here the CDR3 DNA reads TGTGCCAGCACATCCCTCATATTACGGGGCACTGAAGCTTTCTTT.

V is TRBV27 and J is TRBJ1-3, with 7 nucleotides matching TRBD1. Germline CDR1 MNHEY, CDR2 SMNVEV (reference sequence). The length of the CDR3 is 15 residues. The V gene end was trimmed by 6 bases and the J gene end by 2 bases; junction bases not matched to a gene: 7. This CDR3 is CASSYRGGAGNTIYF. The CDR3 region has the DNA TGTGCCAGCAGCTACAGGGGAGGCGCTGGAAACACCATATATTTT.